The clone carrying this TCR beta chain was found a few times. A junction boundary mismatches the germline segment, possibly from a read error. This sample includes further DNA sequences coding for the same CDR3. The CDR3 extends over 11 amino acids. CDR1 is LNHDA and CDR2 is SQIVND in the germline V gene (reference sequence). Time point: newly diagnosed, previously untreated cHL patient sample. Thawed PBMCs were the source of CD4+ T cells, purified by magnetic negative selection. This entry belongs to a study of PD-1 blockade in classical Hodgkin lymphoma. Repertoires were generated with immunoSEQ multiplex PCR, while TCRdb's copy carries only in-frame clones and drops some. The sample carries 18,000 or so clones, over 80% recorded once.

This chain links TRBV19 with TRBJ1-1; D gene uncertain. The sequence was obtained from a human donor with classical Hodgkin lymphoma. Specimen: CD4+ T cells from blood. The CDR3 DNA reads TGTGCCAGTAGTATGAATACTGAAGCTTTCTTT. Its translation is CASSMNTEAFF.